This note documents a single TCR beta chain sequence. Original processing methods: Amplification with reference gene primers provided the estimates of nucleated cell counts. TCRdb's table, derived via immunoSEQ multiplex PCR, lists solely in-frame clones and lacks some. V, J and clone size are those of that table, while D and trimming were read from the DNA. The table shows 65,000 to 90,000 clones, with approximately 79% occurring only once. The source of the sample is a study of blood T cell repertoires in COVID-19. In the study overall: Samples of COVID-19 (acute and convalescent) were obtained from the United States, Italy and Spain. From T cells, B-cell-depleted T cells, or PBMCs came the material, which was cDNA or gDNA.

Trimming left V 6 bases short and J 4 bases short, with 4 bases between. The CDR3 covers 11 residues. Germline loops: CDR1 SNHLY, CDR2 FYNNEI. The chain couples TRBV2 to TRBJ2-1; no reliable D call. The clonotype originates from a man between 65 and 85 years old with active or convalescent COVID-19. Sequences were obtained from peripheral blood. This CDR3 is CASSPYNEQFF. The DNA of the CDR3 is TGTGCCAGCAGCCCTTACAATGAGCAGTTCTTC.